This passage covers 18 T cell receptor beta chains from one sample sequenced in a study of shared clonotypes between healthy human individuals. Terminally differentiated effector memory CD45RA+ cells were left out of the naive CD8 fraction, which was CD45RO-negative and positively selected for CCR7. The data were produced by immunoSEQ multiplex PCR, yet TCRdb's version contains in-frame clones alone and is incomplete. The profile shows more than 2 million clones, about 94% of them singletons. The sequenced sample consisted of naive CD8+ T cells from PBMCs. All receptors derive from a man younger than 30 in good health. Some clones in this sample may be carry-over from other donors' samples.

The CDR3, as DNA: TGTGCCAGCAGCTCTCCGGGACAGGGGAACACCGGGGAGCTGTTTTTT. It specifies CASSSPGQGNTGELFF. The chain links TRBV5-8 to TRBJ2-2; 9 nucleotides agree with TRBD1. CDR1 and CDR2 from the germline V gene are SGHTS and YDEGEE. The V gene end was trimmed by 3 bases and the J gene end by 1 base; junction bases not matched to a gene: 4. The CDR3 runs to 16 residues.

J is TRBJ2-6 and V is TRBV10-2, with TRBD2 matching over 8 bases. The junction had 6 bases not matched to a gene; V was cut back by 2 bases and J by 3 bases. The CDR3 covers 17 residues. Germline V gene sequence: CDR1 WSHSY, CDR2 SAAADI. DNA for the CDR3: TGCGCCAGCAGTGAGGGGTCGGGAGGGTTTGGGGCCAACGTCCTGACTTTC. Amino acid sequence: CASSEGSGGFGANVLTF.

The J gene is TRBJ1-2, the V gene TRBV27, with no clear D. There are 15 residues in the CDR3. Germline values: CDR1 MNHEY, CDR2 SMNVEV (reference sequence). Trimming took off 4 bases at V and 3 bases at J, with 15 bases between the two ends. The CDR3: CASSSQREIDYGYTF. The CDR3 DNA reads TGTGCCAGCAGTTCACAGAGGGAAATTGACTATGGCTACACCTTC.

The chain couples TRBV9 to TRBJ1-2; 11 bases line up with TRBD1. Germline assignment: CDR1 SGDLS and CDR2 YYNGEE. The CDR3 loop spans 17 amino acids. Germline trimming cut 3 bases from V and 4 bases from J; bases unmatched to any gene: 11. Written as DNA, the CDR3 is TGTGCCAGCAGCGGGACAGGGGGCGCGGGTTACGTCTATGGCTACACCTTC. Translating gives CASSGTGGAGYVYGYTF.

This clone turned up a few times. The chain has TRBV28 and TRBJ1-5; a possible D gene is TRBD1 (5 bases). V was clipped by 6 bases and J by 3 bases, with 12 bases between them. There are 14 residues in the CDR3. Germline CDR1 MDHEN, CDR2 SYDVKM. CDR3 region: CASSIDSLNQPQHF. The CDR3 nucleotides are TGTGCCAGCAGCATTGACAGTCTCAATCAGCCCCAGCATTTT.

This clone was seen only once. The chain carries TRBV5-1 and TRBJ2-3, with TRBD2 as a possible D gene (5 bases). Germline lookup yields CDR1 SGHRS and CDR2 YFSETQ. V lost 0 bases to trimming and J lost 2 bases, with 10 bases between them. CDR3 length equals 15 residues. Written as DNA, the CDR3 is TGCGCCAGCAGCTTGGAAACGGGAATCACAGATACGCAGTATTTT. This codes for CASSLETGITDTQYF.

The J gene is TRBJ2-5, the V gene TRBV29-1, with 9 bases fitting TRBD2. Per germline, CDR1 SQVTM and CDR2 ANQGSEA. The CDR3 runs to 15 residues. V trimming: 3 bases; J trimming: 1 base; junction bases outside the gene matches: 6. The CDR3 DNA reads as TGCAGCGTTGAGCCTGCGGGACTAGCCCAAGAGACCCAGTACTTC. This gives the protein CSVEPAGLAQETQYF.

This chain links TRBV9 with TRBJ2-6, with D hard to call. V lost 4 bases and J 0 bases, leaving 20 bases between the germline ends. Germline V gene data show CDR1 as SGDLS and CDR2 as YYNGEE. The CDR3 spans 19 residues. The CDR3 nucleotides are TGTGCCAGCAGCCCCAATCCCCCCGGACCGTTCTCTGGGGCCAACGTCCTGACTTTC. Translated, it gives CASSPNPPGPFSGANVLTF. Full variable domain (outside the CDR3, taken from reference TRBV9 and TRBJ2-6): DSGVTQTPKHLITATGQRVTLRCSPRSGDLSVYWYQQSLDQGLQFLIQYYNGEERAKGNILERFSAQQFPDLHSELNLSSLELGDSALYFCASSPNPPGPFSGANVLTFGAGSRLTVL.

The chain has TRBV29-1 and TRBJ1-2, with a tentative D call TRBD1 (5 bases). CDR3 size: 15 residues. Trimming pared 3 bases from V and 1 base from J, leaving 15 bases between. Per germline, CDR1 SQVTM and CDR2 ANQGSEA. The CDR3 region is CSVDARQGDNYGYTF. The CDR3 DNA reads TGCAGCGTTGATGCGAGGCAGGGCGATAACTATGGCTACACCTTC.

This clone was counted once. This rearrangement joins TRBV5-5 to TRBJ2-7; possibly TRBD2 for D (6 bases). With 1 base removed from V and 5 bases from J, the gap between germline ends came to 25 bases. The CDR3 runs 18 residues. From germline, CDR1 is SGHKS and CDR2 YYEKEE (reference sequence). The CDR3 protein is CASSLLGFGRELGDEQYF. CDR3 nucleotide sequence: TGTGCCAGCAGCTTGTTAGGGTTCGGACGGGAGCTGGGTGACGAGCAGTACTTC.

The V gene is TRBV30, the J gene TRBJ1-1; D remains ambiguous. Germline V lookup: CDR1 GTSNPN, CDR2 SVGIG (reference sequence). The length of the CDR3 is 15 residues. The V end was cut by 3 bases, the J end by 3 bases, with 17 bases between. CDR3 DNA sequence: TGTGCCTGGAGCGCCGGGGAGTGGGGTTACACTGAAGCTTTCTTT. Amino acids: CAWSAGEWGYTEAFF. Drawing the rest from reference TRBV30 and TRBJ1-1, the complete variable domain is SQTIHQWPATLVQPVGSPLSLECTVEGTSNPNLYWYRQAAGRGLQLLFYSVGIGQISSEVPQNLSASRPQDRQFILSSKKLLLSDSGFYLCAWSAGEWGYTEAFFGQGTRLTVV.

V is TRBV18 and J is TRBJ1-2; D possibly corresponds to TRBD1 (5 bases). The CDR3 runs 15 residues. Between the trimmed V and J ends, which lost 6 bases and 0 bases, there was a span of 14 bases. CDR1 is KGHSH, CDR2 LQKENI, per germline. CDR3 amino acids: CASSRRGDTNYGYTF. The CDR3 DNA is TGTGCCAGCTCCCGAAGGGGAGACACTAACTATGGCTACACCTTC.

The chain is built from TRBV29-1 and TRBJ1-2, with D possibly TRBD1 on 6 matching bases. Per the germline V gene, CDR1 is SQVTM and CDR2 is ANQGSEA. Trimming left V 3 bases short and J 4 bases short, with 12 bases between. CDR3 size: 13 residues. This CDR3 reads CSVDQGYGYGYTF. DNA for the CDR3: TGCAGCGTTGACCAGGGGTATGGCTATGGCTACACCTTC.

This chain connects TRBV27 to TRBJ2-3, with D possibly TRBD1 on 6 matching bases. CDR3 size: 15 residues. Germline CDR1 is MNHEY and CDR2 is SMNVEV (reference sequence). Trimming cost V 2 bases and J 4 bases, with 13 bases left between them. For the CDR3, the DNA is TGTGCCAGCAGTTTAGGGGGCGGGTTTCCAGATACGCAGTATTTT. Its translation is CASSLGGGFPDTQYF.

V and J are TRBV9 and TRBJ2-3, with no clear D. The CDR3 runs to 13 residues. Germline V gives CDR1 SGDLS, CDR2 YYNGEE. Trimming took 4 bases from V and 2 from J, leaving 8 bases between them. CDR3 sequence: CASSSSITDTQYF. The CDR3, as DNA: TGTGCCAGCAGCTCGTCGATCACAGATACGCAGTATTTT.

This chain joins TRBV14 and TRBJ1-5, with D perhaps TRBD1 (5 bases). Germline CDR1 is SGHDN and CDR2 is FVKESK. Trimming stripped 3 bases from V and 0 bases from J, with 21 bases between. The length of the CDR3 is 19 residues. CDR3 sequence (DNA): TGTGCCAGCAGCCACTTCTTCAGGGCGGTAAATGATAGCAATCAGCCCCAGCATTTT. The encoded protein is CASSHFFRAVNDSNQPQHF.

The chain carries TRBV7-9 and TRBJ1-1; maybe TRBD1 (5 bases). This CDR3 has 12 amino acids. V lost 5 bases and J 6 bases, leaving 10 bases between the germline ends. From germline, CDR1 is SEHNR and CDR2 FQNEAQ (reference sequence). The CDR3 sequence is CASSLDISEAFF. In nucleotides, the CDR3 is TGTGCCAGCAGCCTGGACATCTCTGAAGCTTTCTTT.

The chain couples TRBV2 to TRBJ2-7, with D possibly matching TRBD1 (5 bases). This CDR3 is built from 12 residues. V lost 8 bases, J lost 0 bases, and 8 bases lay in between. The germline CDR1 and CDR2 sequences are SNHLY and FYNNEI. CDR3 in amino acids: CASRTSSYEQYF. The CDR3 DNA is TGTGCCAGCCGGACATCCTCCTACGAGCAGTACTTC.